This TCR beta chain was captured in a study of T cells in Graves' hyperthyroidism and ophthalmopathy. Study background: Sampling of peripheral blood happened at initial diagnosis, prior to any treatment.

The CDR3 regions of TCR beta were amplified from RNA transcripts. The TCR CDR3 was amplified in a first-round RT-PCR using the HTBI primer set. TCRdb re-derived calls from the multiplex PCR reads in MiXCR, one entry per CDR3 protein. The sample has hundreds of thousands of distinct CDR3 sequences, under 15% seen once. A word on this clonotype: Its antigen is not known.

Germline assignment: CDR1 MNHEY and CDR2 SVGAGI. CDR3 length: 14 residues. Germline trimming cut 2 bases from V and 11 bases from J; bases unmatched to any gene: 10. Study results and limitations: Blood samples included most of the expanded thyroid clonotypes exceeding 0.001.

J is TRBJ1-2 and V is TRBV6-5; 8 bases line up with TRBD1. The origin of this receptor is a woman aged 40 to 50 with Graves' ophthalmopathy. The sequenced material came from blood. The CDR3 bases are TGTGCCAGCAGTTACGGGGTCCAGGGGGCTCCGTACACCTTC. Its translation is CASSYGVQGAPYTF.